Sequencing of this TCR beta chain was carried out in a study of prognosis after radiotherapy for stage I lung cancer. The overall study: Between April 2018 and January 2019, patients with stage I non-small cell lung cancer were enrolled. Patients with tumors diagnosed as squamous cell carcinoma numbered 7 or 8, and those with adenocarcinoma around 11. Radiotherapy: SBRT, 3 to 5 fractions, biologically effective dose at least 100 Gy.

This clonotype has ten or more counts. Relative to the germline gene, one junction end is altered; a read error may explain this. The length of the CDR3 is 15 residues. Germline V CDR1 and CDR2: SNHLY, FYNNEI. Genomic DNA provided the template from which TCR beta CDR3 was amplified by two-round multiplex PCR. First-round PCR employed TRBV- and TRBJ-specific primers for each gene. From the multiplex PCR reads, TCRdb called clonotypes with MiXCR, one entry per CDR3 protein. The top ten clones hold about 7.5% of a sample with some 56,000 distinct CDR3 sequences, 26% of them seen once. This clonotype was obtained from a donor aged 50 or older with non-small cell lung cancer. The genes are TRBV2 and TRBJ2-7; 11 bases fit TRBD1. Sequencing was performed on PBMCs, taken before or after stereotactic body radiation therapy (not recorded which). CDR3 sequence: CASREGTGGAYEQYF. The CDR3 coding sequence is TGTGCCAGCAGGGAAGGGACAGGGGGAGCCTACGAGCAGTACTTC.